One sample yielded the 8 T cell receptor beta chains listed below, sequenced in a study of shared clonotypes between healthy human individuals. Libraries were prepared by immunoSEQ multiplex PCR; TCRdb keeps only in-frame clonotypes and omits some of them. There are 2.5 million or so clones in the sample; roughly 92% occur only once, and roughly 0.14% lies in the top ten. The specimen sequenced was naive CD4+ T cells sorted from blood. Subset given: CD45RA+ positively selected. The origin of the receptors is a man aged 18 to 29 in good health.

V gene TRBV5-4 combines with J gene TRBJ2-5, with D perhaps TRBD1 or TRBD2 (5 bases each). V was trimmed by 4 bases and J by 0 bases, leaving 19 bases between them. The germline V gene encodes CDR1 SGHNT and CDR2 YYREEE (reference sequence). There are 17 residues in the CDR3. The CDR3 coding sequence is TGTGCCAGCAGCCATAGGGGACCCGAAAAGTACCAAGAGACCCAGTACTTC. Amino acids: CASSHRGPEKYQETQYF.

The genes are TRBV7-2 and TRBJ2-7; tentatively, D is TRBD2 (6 bases). Germline CDR1 and CDR2: SGHTA and FQGNSA. This CDR3 has 13 residues. V was clipped by 5 bases and J by 1 base, with 9 bases between them. CDR3 sequence reads: CASSPGGSYEQYF. CDR3 in DNA: TGTGCCAGCAGCCCCGGGGGTTCCTACGAGCAGTACTTC.

The chain recombines TRBV4-1 with TRBJ1-5, with D unclear. Per the germline V gene, CDR1 is MGHRA and CDR2 is YSYEKL. The CDR3 length is 14 residues. The germline V and J ends were trimmed by 2 bases and 8 bases, with 13 bases remaining between them. Written as DNA, the CDR3 is TGCGCCAGCAGCCAACTGACGGGGTTGGAGCCCCAGCATTTT. Residues: CASSQLTGLEPQHF.

A single count supports this clone. The V call is TRBV19, the J call TRBJ1-2, with D unresolved. Deletions cut 7 bases from V and 5 bases from J, with 20 bases between. Per germline, CDR1 LNHDA and CDR2 SQIVND (reference sequence). This CDR3 region has 15 residues. The chain's CDR3 is CASTIRVPGYYGYTF. The CDR3 region has the DNA TGTGCCAGTACCATCCGAGTTCCGGGATATTATGGCTACACCTTC.

Notes on this clone: The same CDR3 can be traced to other DNA sequences in this sample. The chain is built from TRBV7-9 and TRBJ1-2; D gene ambiguous. Trimming stripped 5 bases from V and 8 bases from J, with 9 bases between. Germline loops: CDR1 SEHNR, CDR2 FQNEAQ (reference sequence). This CDR3 has 11 residues. The CDR3 region has the DNA TGTGCCAGCAGCCAGGTGGGGGGCTACACCTTC. Its translation is CASSQVGGYTF.

The chain uses TRBV21-1 and TRBJ2-7; the table's D call TRBD1 went unverified against the DNA. TRBV21-1 is a pseudogene. The CDR3 loop spans 18 amino acids. The CDR3 DNA sequence: TGTGCCAGCAGCAAAGCGCGTTCTCAGACGGCACGACACTACGAGCAGTACTTC. Translated, it gives CASSKARSQTARHYEQYF.

This clone was picked up a small number of times. This sample also contains other DNA sequences that code for the same CDR3. The rearrangement uses TRBV18 and TRBJ1-2; possible D gene TRBD1, 6 bases. V shed 3 bases and J shed 2 bases, with 13 bases lying between them. The length of the CDR3 is 15 residues. CDR1 KGHSH and CDR2 LQKENI come from the germline V gene. This CDR3 is CASSPVAGENYGYTF. In nucleotides, the CDR3 is TGTGCCAGCTCACCGGTTGCAGGGGAAAACTATGGCTACACCTTC.

The CDR3 DNA is TGCGCCAGCAGCTTGGTTCCGGGGTCGACGACTGGAAACACCATATATTTT. The encoded protein is CASSLVPGSTTGNTIYF. The chain has TRBV5-1 and TRBJ1-3; D unresolved. This CDR3 comprises 17 residues. V was clipped by 0 bases and J by 2 bases, with 15 bases between them. CDR1 and CDR2 from the germline V gene are SGHRS and YFSETQ.